The clone carrying this T cell receptor (beta chain) has only a few counts. The J segment lost 0 bases and the V segment lost 0 bases, leaving 2 bases of the junction unmatched. This CDR3 is built from 16 residues. Looked up from germline, CDR1 is SNHLY and CDR2 is FYNNEI. This entry belongs to a study of blood T cells in healthy people across ages. Together with a sample-barcoded 5' primer, a J-beta primer mix was included in a second PCR lasting roughly 7 to 11 cycles. TCRdb reanalysed the 5' RACE reads using MiXCR and keeps one entry per CDR3 protein. The data hold about 1.4 million distinct CDR3 sequences, with roughly 60% observed a single time.

The chain joins TRBV2 to TRBJ2-7; 10 bases align to TRBD1. This TCR was recovered from a man younger than 35 in good health. The specimen was blood. CDR3 sequence reads: CASSEAGQGDSYEQYF. The CDR3 DNA is TGTGCCAGCAGTGAAGCCGGACAGGGGGACTCCTACGAGCAGTACTTC.